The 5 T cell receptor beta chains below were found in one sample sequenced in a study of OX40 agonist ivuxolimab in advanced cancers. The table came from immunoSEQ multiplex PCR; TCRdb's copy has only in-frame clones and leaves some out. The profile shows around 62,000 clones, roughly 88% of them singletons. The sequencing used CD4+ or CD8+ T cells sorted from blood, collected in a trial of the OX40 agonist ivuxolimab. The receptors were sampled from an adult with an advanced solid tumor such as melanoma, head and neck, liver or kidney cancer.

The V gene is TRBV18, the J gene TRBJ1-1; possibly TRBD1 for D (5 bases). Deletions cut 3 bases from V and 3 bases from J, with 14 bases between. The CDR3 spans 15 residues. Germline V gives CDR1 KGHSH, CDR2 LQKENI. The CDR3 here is CASSPGTPGDTEAFF. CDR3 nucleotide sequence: TGTGCCAGCTCACCCGGGACCCCCGGTGACACTGAAGCTTTCTTT.

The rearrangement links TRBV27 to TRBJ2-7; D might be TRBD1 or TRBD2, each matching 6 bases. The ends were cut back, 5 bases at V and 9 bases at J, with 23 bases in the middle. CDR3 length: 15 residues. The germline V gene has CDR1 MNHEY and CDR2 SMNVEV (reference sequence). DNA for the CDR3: TGTGCCAGCAGTCCACAACAGGGAGGACAGTTAGGGCAGTACTTC. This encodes CASSPQQGGQLGQYF.

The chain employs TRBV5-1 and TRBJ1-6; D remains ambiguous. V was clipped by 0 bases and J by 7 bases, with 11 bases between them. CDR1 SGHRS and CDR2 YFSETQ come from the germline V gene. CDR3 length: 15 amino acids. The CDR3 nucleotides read TGCGCCAGCAGCTTGGAACAGACCCACAATTCACCCCTCCACTTT. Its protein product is CASSLEQTHNSPLHF.

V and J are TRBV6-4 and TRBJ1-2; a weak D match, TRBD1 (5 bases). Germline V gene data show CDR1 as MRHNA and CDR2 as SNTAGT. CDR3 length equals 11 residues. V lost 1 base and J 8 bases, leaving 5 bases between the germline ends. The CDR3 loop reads CASSDYRGYTF. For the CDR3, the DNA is TGTGCCAGCAGTGACTACAGGGGCTACACCTTC.

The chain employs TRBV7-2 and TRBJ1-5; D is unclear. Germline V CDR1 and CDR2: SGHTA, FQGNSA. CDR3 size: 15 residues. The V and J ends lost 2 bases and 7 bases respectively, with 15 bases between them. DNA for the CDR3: TGTGCCAGCAGCTTATTAGGGTTTAGTGGGCAGCCCCAGCATTTT. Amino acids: CASSLLGFSGQPQHF.